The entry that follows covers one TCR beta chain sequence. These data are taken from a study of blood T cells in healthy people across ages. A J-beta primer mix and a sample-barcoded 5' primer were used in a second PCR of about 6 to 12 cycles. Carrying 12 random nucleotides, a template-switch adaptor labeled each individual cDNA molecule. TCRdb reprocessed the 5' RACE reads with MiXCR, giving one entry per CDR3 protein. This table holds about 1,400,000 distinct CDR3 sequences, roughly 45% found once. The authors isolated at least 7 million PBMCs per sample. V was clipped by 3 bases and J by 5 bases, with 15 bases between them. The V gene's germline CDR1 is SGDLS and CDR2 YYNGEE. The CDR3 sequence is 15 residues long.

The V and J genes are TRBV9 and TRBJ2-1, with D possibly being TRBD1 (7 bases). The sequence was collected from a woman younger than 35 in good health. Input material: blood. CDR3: CASSASGGMNNEQFF. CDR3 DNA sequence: TGTGCCAGCAGCGCTTCAGGGGGGATGAACAATGAGCAGTTCTTC. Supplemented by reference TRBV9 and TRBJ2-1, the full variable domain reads DSGVTQTPKHLITATGQRVTLRCSPRSGDLSVYWYQQSLDQGLQFLIQYYNGEERAKGNILERFSAQQFPDLHSELNLSSLELGDSALYFCASSASGGMNNEQFFGPGTRLTVL.